A selection of T cell receptor beta chains follows, all from one sample in a study of OX40 agonist ivuxolimab in advanced cancers. Sequencing used immunoSEQ multiplex PCR; TCRdb keeps in-frame clones, though not all of them. The sample records almost 90,000 clones, about 83% being singletons. This sample comprised CD4+ or CD8+ T cells sorted from blood, obtained in a trial of the OX40 agonist ivuxolimab. All receptors come from an adult with an advanced solid tumor such as melanoma, head and neck, liver or kidney cancer. Each CDR3 is given with its conserved first and last residue. D genes are given only for firm matches. Expanded clones are given a class, and other clones once, few, many or no size at all.

abundance	j_gene	d_gene	v_gene	CDR3nt	CDR3aa
-	TRBJ1-6	TRBD1	TRBV9	TGTGCCAGCAGCGCGAGACAGGGCTCACCCCTCCACTTT	CASSARQGSPLHF
once	TRBJ2-3	TRBD2	TRBV5-5	TGTGCCAGCAGCTCGGGGGGACGGACAGATACGCAGTATTTT	CASSSGGRTDTQYF
-	TRBJ1-1	-	TRBV7-9	TGTGCCAGCAGCCCCCAAATGATGAACACTGAAGCTTTCTTT	CASSPQMMNTEAFF
-	TRBJ1-4	-	TRBV7-8	TGTGCCAGCAGCTCCCGGGACGGAAATGAAAAACTGTTTTTT	CASSSRDGNEKLFF
-	TRBJ1-4	-	TRBV6-1	TGTGCCAGCAGTGATCGTAGGAGTAATGAAAAACTGTTTTTT	CASSDRRSNEKLFF
-	TRBJ2-4	-	TRBV7-2	TGTGCCAGCAGCCCCTTACCCGGGGGAAACATTCAGTACTTC	CASSPLPGGNIQYF
-	TRBJ2-7	-	TRBV18	TGTGCCAGCTCACAAGGGCAGGATATAAGCTCCTACGAGCAGTACTTC	CASSQGQDISSYEQYF
-	TRBJ2-3	TRBD2	TRBV7-6	TGTGCCAGCAGCTTACTAGGGAGGGCAGATACGCAGTATTTT	CASSLLGRADTQYF
-	TRBJ2-5	TRBD1	TRBV19	TGTGCCAGTAGTATAGCCCAGACAGGGGGCCAAGAGACCCAGTACTTC	CASSIAQTGGQETQYF
once	TRBJ2-1	-	TRBV2	TGTGCCAGCAGTCCTACTAGCAATGAGCAGTTCTTC	CASSPTSNEQFF
-	TRBJ2-3	-	TRBV19	TGTGCCAGTAGTATGGCCCTAGTAGATACGCAGTATTTT	CASSMALVDTQYF
-	TRBJ2-7	TRBD2	TRBV7-2	TGTGCCAGCAGCTTAGAAGGGACTAGCCGGTACGAGCAGTACTTC	CASSLEGTSRYEQYF
once	TRBJ2-7	-	TRBV7-9	TGTGCCAGCAGCTTAACGGGCTACGAGCAGTACTTC	CASSLTGYEQYF
-	TRBJ1-1	-	TRBV5-1	TGCGCCAGCAGCCCCGTTGACAGGCCGAACACTGAAGCTTTCTTT	CASSPVDRPNTEAFF
-	TRBJ1-1	-	TRBV6-1	TGTGCCAGCAGTGACGGACACGGCCCTGAAGCTTTCTTT	CASSDGHGPEAFF
-	TRBJ2-5	-	TRBV14	TGTGCCGCCGCGCAGGGACGAGGAGAGACCCAGTACTTC	CAAAQGRGETQYF
-	TRBJ2-5	-	TRBV15	TGTGCCACCAGCAGAGAGCGGCAGGGGAATAGCCAAGAGACCCAGTACTTC	CATSRERQGNSQETQYF
-	TRBJ2-3	-	TRBV7-8	TGTGCCAGCAGCTTAAAGGGGGATACGCAGTATTTT	CASSLKGDTQYF
-	TRBJ1-1	-	TRBV6-6	TGTGCCAGCACCCCCTCGACCATCACTGAAGCTTTCTTT	CASTPSTITEAFF
-	TRBJ2-3	-	TRBV18	TGTGCCAGCTCACCACCCGGACGGGCTGCTAGCACAGATACGCAGTATTTT	CASSPPGRAASTDTQYF
-	TRBJ2-7	-	TRBV2	TGTGCCAGCAGTGAAGCAGTCACTCCCTACGAGCAGTACTTC	CASSEAVTPYEQYF
-	TRBJ1-3	-	TRBV9	TGTGCCAGCAGCGTAGGGCCAGGGGCGGGTGGAAACACCATATATTTT	CASSVGPGAGGNTIYF
-	TRBJ2-1	TRBD2	TRBV18	TGTGCCAGCTCATCCCCTAGCGGGAGGGCCACCTACAATGAGCAGTTCTTC	CASSSPSGRATYNEQFF
-	TRBJ2-2	TRBD2	TRBV12-5	TGTGCTAGTGGTTCGGCGACTAGCGGGAGTACCGGGGAGCTGTTTTTT	CASGSATSGSTGELFF
once	TRBJ1-5	TRBD1	TRBV18	TGTGCCAGCTCCTTGGTAAGAATGGGGACAGGGGTTAGCAATCAGCCCCAGCATTTT	CASSLVRMGTGVSNQPQHF
once	TRBJ2-1	-	TRBV19	TGTGCCAGTAGTAGGAGGGGGGTTAGCTCCTACAATGAGCAGTTCTTC	CASSRRGVSSYNEQFF
-	TRBJ2-3	-	TRBV11-3	TGTGCCAGCAGCCGTAGCGGATGGCAGGATACGCAGTATTTT	CASSRSGWQDTQYF